These 26 T cell receptor beta chains were all obtained from the same sample, sequenced in a study of vaccination effects on CD4 cells after COVID-19. Produced via immunoSEQ multiplex PCR; TCRdb's table is partial and in-frame only. The sample yields approximately 87,000 clones, approximately 74% seen once. These receptors lack a known antigen. ViraFEST expansion of antigen-specific CD4+ T cells with viral peptide pools preceded sequencing. Investigators separated out CD4+ T cells once approximately 10 days of culture had passed. This specimen consisted of CD4+ T cells from PBMCs cultured with HCoV-229E spike peptides, obtained before COVID-19 vaccination. Receptors originate from a human donor who received a COVID-19 vaccine.

This clone was detected a few times. The gene calls are TRBV7-2 and TRBJ1-5; D gene uncertain. The CDR3 runs 14 residues. With 1 base removed from V and 6 bases from J, the gap between germline ends came to 10 bases. Germline loops: CDR1 SGHTA, CDR2 FQGNSA. CDR3 nucleotide sequence: TGTGCCAGCAGCTTAGTGGCAGTCAGTCAGCCCCAGCATTTT. This sequence encodes CASSLVAVSQPQHF.

The chain recombines TRBV2 with TRBJ1-4, with a tentative D call TRBD1 (5 bases). The germline CDR1 and CDR2 sequences are SNHLY and FYNNEI. This CDR3 has 15 amino acids. Trimming took 3 bases from V and 0 from J, leaving 8 bases between them. The CDR3 bases are TGTGCCAGCAGTGAGGGGCTCGCAACTAATGAAAAACTGTTTTTT. Encoded protein: CASSEGLATNEKLFF.

The chain combines TRBV24-1 with TRBJ2-1, with D possibly being TRBD1 (6 bases). The CDR3 is made up of 16 amino acids. Germline CDR1 is KGHDR and CDR2 is SFDVKD. The ends were cut back, 6 bases at V and 10 bases at J, with 24 bases in the middle. This CDR3 reads CATSTPHRVTPWEQFF. The CDR3 DNA follows: TGTGCCACCAGTACCCCGCACAGGGTCACCCCCTGGGAGCAGTTCTTC.

V usage is TRBV6-5 and J usage is TRBJ1-2; 8 nucleotides align to TRBD1. The CDR3 spans 15 residues. From germline, CDR1 is MNHEY and CDR2 SVGAGI. Unmatched junction bases numbered 11, after V lost 5 bases and J lost 6 bases. The CDR3 reads CASSRRAGGEDGYTF. DNA for the CDR3: TGTGCCAGCAGTCGCCGGGCAGGGGGCGAGGATGGCTACACCTTC.

This rearrangement joins TRBV10-1 to TRBJ1-6; D gene uncertain. This CDR3 contains 13 residues. Germline V gene lookup returns CDR1 WNHNN and CDR2 SYGVQD (reference sequence). Trimming took off 8 bases at V and 7 bases at J, with 12 bases between the two ends. The CDR3 coding sequence is TGCGCCAGCCAGGCAGGTCAAAATTCACCCCTCCACTTT. Protein: CASQAGQNSPLHF.

The chain uses TRBV24-1 and TRBJ1-2; D not resolved. Germline-derived CDR1 and CDR2 are KGHDR and SFDVKD. This CDR3 has 13 residues. Deletions cut 3 bases from V and 3 bases from J, with 7 bases between. DNA for the CDR3: TGTGCCACCAGTGATCCTCGAGACTATGGCTACACCTTC. It is translated as CATSDPRDYGYTF.

The chain uses TRBV5-4 and TRBJ2-1; possible D gene TRBD1, 6 bases. Germline values: CDR1 SGHNT, CDR2 YYREEE (reference sequence). V was cut by 1 base and J by 5 bases, with 13 bases left in between. This CDR3 has 15 residues. The CDR3 DNA reads as TGTGCCAGCAGCTTGCGTGGACAGTTCGACAATGAGCAGTTCTTC. It codes for CASSLRGQFDNEQFF. The full variable domain, its missing parts supplied by reference TRBV5-4 and TRBJ2-1, is ETGVTQSPTHLIKTRGQQVTLRCSSQSGHNTVSWYQQALGQGPQFIFQYYREEENGRGNFPPRFSGLQFPNYSSELNVNALELDDSALYLCASSLRGQFDNEQFFGPGTRLTVL.

The genes are TRBV9 and TRBJ2-3; the D gene is possibly TRBD2 (6 bases). Trimming stripped 4 bases from V and 0 bases from J, with 12 bases between. The CDR3 is made up of 15 amino acids. CDR1 is SGDLS and CDR2 is YYNGEE in the germline V gene. Written as DNA, the CDR3 is TGTGCCAGCAGCCCACTGGGGGGAAGCACAGATACGCAGTATTTT. This translates into CASSPLGGSTDTQYF.

This clone has only one observation. The V call is TRBV7-9, the J call TRBJ1-2; D is ambiguous. Germline-derived CDR1 and CDR2 are SEHNR and FQNEAQ (reference sequence). The V end lost 2 bases, the J end lost 8 bases, and 15 bases lay between the germline ends. CDR3 size: 14 residues. CDR3 sequence reads: CASSLQTLSGGYTF. CDR3 sequence (DNA): TGTGCCAGCAGCTTACAGACTCTCTCGGGGGGCTACACCTTC.

The V call is TRBV20-1, the J call TRBJ2-7; D remains ambiguous. V lost 1 base to trimming and J lost 6 bases, with 7 bases between them. Germline loops: CDR1 DFQATT, CDR2 SNEGSKA (reference sequence). The CDR3 length is 11 residues. The CDR3: CSARGLGEQYV. CDR3 coding DNA: TGCAGTGCTAGAGGCCTGGGCGAGCAGTACGTC.

The chain couples TRBV6-5 to TRBJ1-6; the match to TRBD1 covers 7 bases. Germline assignment: CDR1 MNHEY and CDR2 SVGAGI. J lost 8 bases, V lost 4 bases, and 8 bases had no gene match. The length of the CDR3 is 15 residues. The CDR3 loop is CASSSRDSGYSPLHF. CDR3 in DNA: TGTGCCAGCAGTTCCCGGGACAGCGGGTATTCACCCCTCCACTTT.

V gene TRBV7-8 combines with J gene TRBJ1-2; possible D gene TRBD1, 5 bases. V dropped 5 bases and J dropped 4 bases, with 11 bases sitting between them. Germline V gene data show CDR1 as SGHVS and CDR2 as FQNEAQ. The CDR3 is 13 amino acids. The CDR3 region is CASSPDIRYGYTF. CDR3 nucleotides: TGTGCCAGCAGCCCGGACATTCGCTATGGCTACACCTTC.

The CDR3 DNA reads as TGTGCCAGCACTGGACAGGGGAACACAGATACGCAGTATTTT. It encodes CASTGQGNTDTQYF. V and J are TRBV2 and TRBJ2-3; 9 bases agree with TRBD1. Germline V CDR1 and CDR2: SNHLY, FYNNEI. Germline trimming cut 7 bases from V and 2 bases from J; bases unmatched to any gene: 4. The CDR3 is made up of 14 amino acids.

This chain uses TRBV7-9 with TRBJ1-4, with TRBD1 matching 10 bases. V was clipped by 5 bases and J by 5 bases; unmatched bases: 2. This CDR3 spans 14 amino acids. Germline lookup yields CDR1 SEHNR and CDR2 FQNEAQ (reference sequence). The DNA of the CDR3 is TGTGCCAGCAGCCGGGGACAGGGGAATGAAAAACTGTTTTTT. Translating it yields CASSRGQGNEKLFF.

The chain combines TRBV5-6 with TRBJ1-5; unclear D gene. This CDR3 is built from 13 residues. CDR1 and CDR2 from the germline V gene are SGHDT and YYEEEE. Trimming removed 0 bases from V and 5 bases from J, with 6 bases in between. The CDR3 DNA reads as TGTGCCAGCAGCTTGGGCCGGGATCAGCCCCAGCATTTT. Its protein product is CASSLGRDQPQHF.

This chain joins TRBV4-1 and TRBJ1-4, with D possibly matching TRBD1 (6 bases). The V gene's germline CDR1 is MGHRA and CDR2 YSYEKL. The CDR3 runs to 15 residues. V lost 0 bases, J lost 3 bases, and 8 bases lay in between. The CDR3 reads CASSQDRGANEKLFF. The CDR3 DNA is TGCGCCAGCAGCCAAGATAGGGGGGCTAATGAAAAACTGTTTTTT.

The chain combines TRBV28 with TRBJ1-1; TRBD1 matches 8 bases. V shed 6 bases and J 6 bases; nucleotides not matched to a gene: 3. CDR1 is MDHEN, CDR2 SYDVKM, per germline. The CDR3 spans 12 residues. The CDR3 region has the DNA TGTGCCAGCAGACAGGGGGGGTCTGAAGCTTTCTTT. Protein sequence: CASRQGGSEAFF.

The V call is TRBV20-1, the J call TRBJ2-3; D perhaps matches TRBD1 (5 bases). The V end lost 3 bases, the J end lost 0 bases, and 10 bases lay between the germline ends. CDR1 is DFQATT, CDR2 SNEGSKA, per germline (reference sequence). This CDR3 spans 14 amino acids. CDR3 amino acids: CSASQGQSTDTQYF. The CDR3 DNA reads as TGCAGTGCTAGTCAGGGTCAGAGCACAGATACGCAGTATTTT.

This clone showed up just a few times. This rearrangement joins TRBV9 to TRBJ2-2, with 10 bases lining up with TRBD2. Germline values: CDR1 SGDLS, CDR2 YYNGEE. The CDR3 is 17 amino acids. Trimming at V came to 4 bases and at J to 4 bases, leaving 10 bases not matched to a gene. The CDR3 DNA reads as TGTGCCAGCAGCTCCCGTTGGGTAGCGGGGGGCACCGGGGAGCTGTTTTTT. It encodes CASSSRWVAGGTGELFF.

This clone turned up a few times. J is TRBJ2-7 and V is TRBV5-1; TRBD2 might be the D (5 bases). There are 14 residues in the CDR3. Germline-derived CDR1 and CDR2 are SGHRS and YFSETQ. Trimming left V 0 bases short and J 3 bases short, with 10 bases between. CDR3 nucleotide sequence: TGCGCCAGCAGCTTGGACCCAGGAGGCTACGAGCAGTACGTC. Translation gives CASSLDPGGYEQYV.

A single count supports this clone. The CDR3 here is CASSLAAGGQADTQYF. The CDR3 DNA sequence: TGCGCCAGCAGCTTGGCGGCGGGGGGGCAGGCAGATACGCAGTATTTT. The chain is built from TRBV5-1 and TRBJ2-3; 9 bases match TRBD2. V was clipped by 0 bases and J by 4 bases; unmatched bases: 6. CDR1 SGHRS and CDR2 YFSETQ come from the germline V gene. The CDR3 is 16 amino acids.

The genes are TRBV19 and TRBJ1-1; D may be TRBD1 (6 bases). The CDR3 is 15 amino acids. The V gene's germline CDR1 is LNHDA and CDR2 SQIVND (reference sequence). V was cut by 3 bases and J by 1 base, with 12 bases left in between. CDR3 sequence (DNA): TGTGCCAGTAGTATGGGGGCCGGGGGGAACACTGAAGCTTTCTTT. It is translated as CASSMGAGGNTEAFF.

V is TRBV5-1 and J is TRBJ1-2, with D perhaps TRBD1 (6 bases). In germline, CDR1 is SGHRS, CDR2 YFSETQ. The CDR3 consists of 14 residues. V lost 6 bases, J lost 4 bases, and 16 bases lay in between. The DNA of the CDR3 is TGCGCCAGCACCGAAACAGGGTCAGGCTATGGCTACACCTTC. It specifies CASTETGSGYGYTF. Drawing the rest from reference TRBV5-1 and TRBJ1-2, the complete variable domain is KAGVTQTPRYLIKTRGQQVTLSCSPISGHRSVSWYQQTPGQGLQFLFEYFSETQRNKGNFPGRFSGRQFSNSRSEMNVSTLELGDSALYLCASTETGSGYGYTFGSGTRLTVV.

The V call is TRBV7-2, the J call TRBJ1-1, with TRBD1 matching 7 bases. The CDR3 is made up of 14 amino acids. Losses at the gene ends were 4 bases for V and 5 bases for J; bases not matched to a gene: 7. Per the germline V gene, CDR1 is SGHTA and CDR2 is FQGNSA. The CDR3 DNA reads as TGTGCCAGCAGCTCCCATCAGGGGGGGACTGAAGCTTTCTTT. Translated, it gives CASSSHQGGTEAFF. The variable domain in full, with the rest retrieved from reference TRBV7-2 and TRBJ1-1, is GAGVSQSPSNKVTEKGKDVELRCDPISGHTALYWYRQSLGQGLEFLIYFQGNSAPDKSGLPSDRFSAERTGGSVSTLTIQRTQQEDSAVYLCASSSHQGGTEAFFGQGTRLTVV.

V is TRBV13 and J is TRBJ2-1; 9 nucleotides agree with TRBD1. J lost 3 bases, V lost 5 bases, and 8 bases had no gene match. Germline V gene lookup returns CDR1 PRHDT and CDR2 FYEKMQ (reference sequence). The CDR3 is made up of 16 amino acids. The CDR3 loop is CASSIRQGVGYNEQFF. In DNA, the CDR3 is TGTGCCAGCAGCATTCGACAGGGGGTGGGCTACAATGAGCAGTTCTTC. Complete variable domain (other parts from reference TRBV13 and TRBJ2-1): AAGVIQSPRHLIKEKRETATLKCYPIPRHDTVYWYQQGPGQDPQFLISFYEKMQSDKGSIPDRFSAQQFSDYHSELNMSSLELGDSALYFCASSIRQGVGYNEQFFGPGTRLTVL.

This clone has a handful of counts. The chain carries TRBV7-9 and TRBJ2-1; the match to TRBD2 covers 8 bases. The CDR3 contains 15 residues. The junction had 11 bases not matched to a gene; V was cut back by 5 bases and J by 8 bases. Germline V lookup: CDR1 SEHNR, CDR2 FQNEAQ (reference sequence). CDR3 nucleotides: TGTGCCAGCAGCCTAAGGGGCCAGCGGGGGCATGAGCAGTTCTTC. It encodes CASSLRGQRGHEQFF.